This T cell receptor (beta chain) appears in the sequencing data of a study of shared clonotypes between healthy human individuals. Points from the study as a whole: Sorted-subset sequencing, rarefaction showed, was incomplete despite large depth.

Regarding this clone: No antigen is known for it.

The study ran the assay at deep level. Here immunoSEQ multiplex PCR was the method, and the copy in TCRdb shows in-frame clones only, minus some. The sample contains some 1.1 million clones, 70% to 80% of which appear only once. Material for sequencing was memory CD4+ T cells from PBMCs. The subset here: CD45RA-negative fraction. The origin of this receptor is a young man in good health. Some clones in this sample may be carry-over from other donors' samples.

The CDR3 loop is CASSMDEQFF. The CDR3, as DNA: TGTGCCAGCAGTATGGATGAGCAGTTCTTC. The V and J genes are TRBV18 and TRBJ2-1; no firm D call. CDR1 is KGHSH, CDR2 LQKENI, per germline. The CDR3 consists of 10 residues. The V end lost 8 bases, the J end lost 8 bases, and 7 bases lay between the germline ends. Looking up the rest from reference TRBV18 and TRBJ2-1 gives the full variable domain: NAGVMQNPRHLVRRRGQEARLRCSPMKGHSHVYWYRQLPEEGLKFMVYLQKENIIDESGMPKERFSAEFPKEGPSILRIQQVVRGDSAAYFCASSMDEQFFGPGTRLTVL.